The 13 T cell receptor beta chains below all came from one sample that was sequenced in a study of molecular identifiers for immune sequencing clone quantification. TCRdb re-called the PCR reads with MiXCR, one entry per CDR3 protein. Here the sample spans more than 450,000 distinct CDR3 sequences, around 23% being singletons. The specimen was naive CD8+ T cells from blood, with Jurkat cell RNA spiked in. Subset in this sample: FACS-sorted CD8+CD4-CCR7+CD45RA+ naive T cells. Every receptor here comes from a human donor in good health. Some libraries in this study had Jurkat cell RNA spiked in.

The chain recombines TRBV7-9 with TRBJ1-4, with D unresolved. This CDR3 contains 17 residues. Germline CDR1 reads SEHNR; CDR2 reads FQNEAQ (reference sequence). The germline V and J ends were trimmed by 1 base and 2 bases, with 14 bases remaining between them. The CDR3 protein is CASSLDPMGLTNEKLFF. DNA for the CDR3: TGTGCCAGCAGCTTAGACCCGATGGGGTTGACTAATGAAAAACTGTTTTTT.

This clonotype was seen more than once but under ten times. The chain joins TRBV24-1 to TRBJ2-3; D not resolved. The CDR3 consists of 14 residues. V lost 5 bases and J lost 1, with 9 bases in between. Germline values: CDR1 KGHDR, CDR2 SFDVKD. CDR3: CATSGGPGTDTQYF. The CDR3 DNA reads TGTGCCACCAGTGGTGGACCAGGCACAGATACGCAGTATTTT.

This clonotype was seen a handful of times. V usage is TRBV4-2 and J usage is TRBJ2-6; D is uncertain. The germline CDR1 and CDR2 sequences are LGHNA and YNFKEQ. Deletions cut 2 bases from V and 0 bases from J, with 8 bases between. This CDR3 region has 16 residues. As DNA, the CDR3 is TGTGCCAGCAGCCAAAGCCGGAGCTCTGGGGCCAACGTCCTGACTTTC. This sequence encodes CASSQSRSSGANVLTF.

This clonotype came up a few times. This chain joins TRBV10-3 and TRBJ1-1, with D uncertain. Germline V gene lookup returns CDR1 ENHRY and CDR2 SYGVKD. Trimming pared 5 bases from V and 1 base from J, leaving 2 bases between. The CDR3 loop spans 11 amino acids. This CDR3 reads CAISQNTEAFF. For the CDR3, the DNA is TGTGCCATCAGTCAGAACACTGAAGCTTTCTTT.

This sequence joins TRBV6-2 or TRBV6-3 and TRBJ2-7, with D possibly matching TRBD2 (6 bases). The ends were cut back, 5 bases at V and 2 bases at J, with 22 bases in the middle. This CDR3 is 17 amino acids long. CDR1 and CDR2 from the germline V gene are MNHEY and SVGEGT. The CDR3 here is CASSPPGGDLTAYEQYF. The CDR3 DNA sequence: TGTGCCAGCAGTCCCCCAGGCGGGGACTTAACAGCCTACGAGCAGTACTTC.

The rearrangement joins TRBV7-9 to TRBJ1-1; 10 bases map to TRBD1. CDR3 size: 16 residues. Germline V gene sequence: CDR1 SEHNR, CDR2 FQNEAQ (reference sequence). V was clipped by 2 bases and J by 6 bases; unmatched bases: 9. The CDR3 here is CASSLLTGGSSPEAFF. The CDR3 region has the DNA TGTGCCAGCAGCTTACTGACAGGGGGCAGTAGCCCTGAAGCTTTCTTT.

This clonotype came up many times. The rearrangement joins TRBV5-1 to TRBJ1-1; D remains unclear. Per the germline V gene, CDR1 is SGHRS and CDR2 is YFSETQ. CDR3 length: 13 amino acids. V was clipped by 4 bases and J by 7 bases, with 14 bases between them. CDR3 in DNA: TGCGCCAGCAGCCCAGGTACTGGTCGTGAAGCTTTCTTT. Amino acid sequence: CASSPGTGREAFF.

This chain connects TRBV13 to TRBJ1-3; D is unresolved. V lost 3 bases and J lost 0, with 12 bases in between. This CDR3 comprises 16 residues. CDR1 and CDR2 from the germline V gene are PRHDT and FYEKMQ (reference sequence). The CDR3 here is CASSFGPLSSGNTIYF. CDR3 bases: TGTGCCAGCAGCTTCGGGCCGCTAAGCTCTGGAAACACCATATATTTT.

In its sample, this clonotype was seen many times. The CDR3 DNA reads as TGTGCCAGCGCCATAAGCGGGAGAGTAGATACGCAGTATTTT. It codes for CASAISGRVDTQYF. This sequence joins TRBV7-9 and TRBJ2-3; TRBD2 agrees at 8 bases. V gave up 8 bases and J gave up 5 bases; unmatched junction bases: 9. The V gene's germline CDR1 is SEHNR and CDR2 FQNEAQ (reference sequence). The CDR3 sequence is 14 residues long. The full variable domain, rest sourced from reference TRBV7-9 and TRBJ2-3, is DTGVSQNPRHKITKRGQNVTFRCDPISEHNRLYWYRQTLGQGPEFLTYFQNEAQLEKSRLLSDRFSAERPKGSFSTLEIQRTEQGDSAMYLCASAISGRVDTQYFGPGTRLTVL.

The chain combines TRBV3-1 with TRBJ2-1; D remains ambiguous. Germline values: CDR1 LGHDT, CDR2 YNNKEL (reference sequence). Trimming took off 3 bases at V and 5 bases at J, with 5 bases between the two ends. The CDR3 is made up of 12 amino acids. The CDR3 DNA reads as TGTGCCAGCAGCCAGATGAACAATGAGCAGTTCTTC. Encoded protein: CASSQMNNEQFF.

V is TRBV20-1 and J is TRBJ2-1; D gene ambiguous. Germline CDR1 reads DFQATT; CDR2 reads SNEGSKA (reference sequence). The length of the CDR3 is 13 residues. Deletions cut 6 bases from V and 2 bases from J, with 11 bases between. CDR3 loop: CSARTAAYNEQFF. CDR3 coding DNA: TGCAGTGCACGGACGGCCGCCTACAATGAGCAGTTCTTC.

Comment on this clonotype: It may be a read error: a sequence one base away is much more abundant. This rearrangement joins TRBV7-3 to TRBJ1-1; D perhaps matches TRBD1 (6 bases). Germline CDR1 and CDR2: SGHTA and FQGTGA. Trimming cost V 2 bases and J 4 bases, with 8 bases left between them. The CDR3 is 13 residues long. The CDR3 protein is CASSLWGRTEAFF. CDR3 sequence (DNA): TGTGCCAGCAGCTTATGGGGGCGCACTGAAGCTTTCTTT.

This clonotype has only one observation. At one end the junction does not follow the germline gene, possibly because of a read error. The rearrangement uses TRBV7-9 and TRBJ2-3; maybe TRBD2 (5 bases). CDR1 SEHNR and CDR2 FQNEAQ come from the germline V gene (reference sequence). The CDR3 runs to 16 residues. The CDR3 here is CASNLAPGFGTDTQYF. CDR3 DNA sequence: TGTGCCAGCAACTTAGCCCCGGGGTTTGGCACAGATACGCAGTATTTT.